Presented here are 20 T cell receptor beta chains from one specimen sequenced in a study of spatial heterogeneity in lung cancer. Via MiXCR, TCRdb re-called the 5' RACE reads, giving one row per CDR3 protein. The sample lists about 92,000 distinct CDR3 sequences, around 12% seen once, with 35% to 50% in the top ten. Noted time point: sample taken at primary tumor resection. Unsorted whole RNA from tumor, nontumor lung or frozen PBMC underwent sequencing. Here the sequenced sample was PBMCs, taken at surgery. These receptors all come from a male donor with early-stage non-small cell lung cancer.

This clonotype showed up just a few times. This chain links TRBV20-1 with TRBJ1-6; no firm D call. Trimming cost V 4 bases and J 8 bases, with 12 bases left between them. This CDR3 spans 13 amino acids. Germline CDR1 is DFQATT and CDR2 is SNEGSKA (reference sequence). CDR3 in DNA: TGCAGTGCTACTAATTACATGGATTCACCCCTCCACTTT. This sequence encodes CSATNYMDSPLHF.

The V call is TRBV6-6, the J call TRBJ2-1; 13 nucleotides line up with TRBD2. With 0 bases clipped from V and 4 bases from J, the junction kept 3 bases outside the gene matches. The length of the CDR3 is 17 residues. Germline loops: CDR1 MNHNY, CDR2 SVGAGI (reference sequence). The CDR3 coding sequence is TGTGCCAGCAGTTACTCGGGACTAGCGGGACTGTACAATGAGCAGTTCTTC. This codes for CASSYSGLAGLYNEQFF.

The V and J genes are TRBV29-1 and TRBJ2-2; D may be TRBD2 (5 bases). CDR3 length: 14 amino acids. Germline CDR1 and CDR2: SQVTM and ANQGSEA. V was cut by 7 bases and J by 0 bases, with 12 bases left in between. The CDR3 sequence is CSAEGTANTGELFF. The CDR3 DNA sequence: TGCAGCGCTGAGGGCACCGCGAACACCGGGGAGCTGTTTTTT.

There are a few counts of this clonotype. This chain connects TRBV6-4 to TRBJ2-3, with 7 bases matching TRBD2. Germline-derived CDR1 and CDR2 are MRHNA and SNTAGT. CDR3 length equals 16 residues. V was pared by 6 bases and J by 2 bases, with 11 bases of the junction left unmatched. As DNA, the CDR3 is TGTGCCAGCAGCCCAATGGGGGGGACTTACACAGATACGCAGTATTTT. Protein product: CASSPMGGTYTDTQYF.

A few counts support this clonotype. The CDR3 nucleotides read TGTGCCATCAGTGAGTCAGGGGAAGACACCGGGGAGCTGTTTTTT. It yields the protein CAISESGEDTGELFF. The genes are TRBV10-3 and TRBJ2-2; possibly TRBD1 for D (5 bases). The V gene's germline CDR1 is ENHRY and CDR2 SYGVKD. Trimming took 0 bases from V and 3 from J, leaving 8 bases between them. There are 15 residues in the CDR3.

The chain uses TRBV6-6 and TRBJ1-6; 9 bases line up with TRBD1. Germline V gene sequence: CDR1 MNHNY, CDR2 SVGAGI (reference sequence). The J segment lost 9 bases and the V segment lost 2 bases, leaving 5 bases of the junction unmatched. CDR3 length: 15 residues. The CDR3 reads CASSYGDRARSPLHF. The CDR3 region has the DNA TGTGCCAGCAGTTACGGGGACAGGGCGCGTTCACCCCTCCACTTT.

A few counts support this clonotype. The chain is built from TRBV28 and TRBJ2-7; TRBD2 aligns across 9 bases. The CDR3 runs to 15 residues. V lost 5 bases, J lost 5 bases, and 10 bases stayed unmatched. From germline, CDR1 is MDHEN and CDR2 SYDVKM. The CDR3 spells CASSPRTSANNEQYF. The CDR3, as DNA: TGTGCCAGCAGTCCCCGGACTAGCGCGAACAACGAGCAGTACTTC.

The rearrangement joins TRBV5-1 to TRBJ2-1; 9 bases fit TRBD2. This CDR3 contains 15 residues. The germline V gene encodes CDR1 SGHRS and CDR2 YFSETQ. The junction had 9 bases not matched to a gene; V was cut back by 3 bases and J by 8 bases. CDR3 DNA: TGCGCCAGCAGCTCGGGTAGCGGGAGTTTCCATGAGCAGTTCTTC. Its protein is CASSSGSGSFHEQFF.

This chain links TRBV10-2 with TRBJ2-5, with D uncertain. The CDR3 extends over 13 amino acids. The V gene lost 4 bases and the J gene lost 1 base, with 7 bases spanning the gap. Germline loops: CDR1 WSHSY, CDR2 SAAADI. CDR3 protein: CASSAHSQETQYF. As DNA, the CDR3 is TGCGCCAGCAGTGCGCACAGCCAAGAGACCCAGTACTTC.

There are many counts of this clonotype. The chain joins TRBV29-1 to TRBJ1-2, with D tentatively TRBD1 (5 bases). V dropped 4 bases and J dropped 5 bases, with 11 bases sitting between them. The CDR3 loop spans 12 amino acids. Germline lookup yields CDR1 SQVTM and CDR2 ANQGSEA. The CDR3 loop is CSVADRGYGYTF. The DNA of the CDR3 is TGCAGCGTTGCCGACAGAGGTTATGGCTACACCTTC.

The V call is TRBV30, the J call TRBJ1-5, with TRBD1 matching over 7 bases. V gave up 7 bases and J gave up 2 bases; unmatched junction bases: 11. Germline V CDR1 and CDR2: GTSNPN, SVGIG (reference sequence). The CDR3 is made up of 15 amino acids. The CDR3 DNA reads TGTGCCTATGGCCAAGGGGGCGGCGGCAATCAGCCCCAGCATTTT. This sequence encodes CAYGQGGGGNQPQHF.

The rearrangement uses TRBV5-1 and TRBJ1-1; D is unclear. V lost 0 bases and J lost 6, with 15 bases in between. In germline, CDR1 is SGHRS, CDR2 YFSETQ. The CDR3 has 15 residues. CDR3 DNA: TGCGCCAGCAGCTTGGAGGGCAGGTTGCACGCTGAAGCTTTCTTT. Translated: CASSLEGRLHAEAFF.

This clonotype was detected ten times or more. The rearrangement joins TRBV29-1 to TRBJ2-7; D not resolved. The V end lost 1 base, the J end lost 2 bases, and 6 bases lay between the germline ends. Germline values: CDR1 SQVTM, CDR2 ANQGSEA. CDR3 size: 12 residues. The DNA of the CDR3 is TGCAGCGTTGAAGGGACGACCTACGAGCAGTACTTC. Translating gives CSVEGTTYEQYF.

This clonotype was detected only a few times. CDR3 nucleotide sequence: TGTGCCAGCAGCTTTGATATAACTAATGAAAAACTGTTTTTT. This gives the protein CASSFDITNEKLFF. The J gene is TRBJ1-4, the V gene TRBV11-2, with D unclear. Germline CDR1 SGHAT, CDR2 FQNNGV. V was clipped by 3 bases and J by 1 base, with 6 bases between them. This CDR3 region has 14 residues.

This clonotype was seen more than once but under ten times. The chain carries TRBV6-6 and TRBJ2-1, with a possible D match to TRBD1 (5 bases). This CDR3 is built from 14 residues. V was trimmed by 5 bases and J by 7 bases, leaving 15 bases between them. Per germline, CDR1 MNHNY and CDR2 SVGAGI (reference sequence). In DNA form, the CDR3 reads TGTGCCAGCAGTACAGGACCCAACGGGAATGAGCAGTTCTTC. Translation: CASSTGPNGNEQFF.

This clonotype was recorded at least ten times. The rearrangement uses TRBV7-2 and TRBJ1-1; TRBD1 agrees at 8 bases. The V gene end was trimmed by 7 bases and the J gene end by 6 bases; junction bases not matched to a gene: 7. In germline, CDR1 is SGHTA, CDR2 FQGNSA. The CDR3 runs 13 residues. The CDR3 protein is CASNRDRSSEAFF. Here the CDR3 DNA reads TGTGCCAGCAACAGGGACAGGTCGTCTGAAGCTTTCTTT.

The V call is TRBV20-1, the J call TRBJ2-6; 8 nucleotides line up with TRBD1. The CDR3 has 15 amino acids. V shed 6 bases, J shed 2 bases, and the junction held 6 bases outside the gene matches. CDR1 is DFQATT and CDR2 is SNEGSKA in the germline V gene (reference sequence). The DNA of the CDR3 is TGCAGTGCGGGCAAACAGGGGGCTGGGGCCAACGTCCTGACTTTC. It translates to CSAGKQGAGANVLTF.

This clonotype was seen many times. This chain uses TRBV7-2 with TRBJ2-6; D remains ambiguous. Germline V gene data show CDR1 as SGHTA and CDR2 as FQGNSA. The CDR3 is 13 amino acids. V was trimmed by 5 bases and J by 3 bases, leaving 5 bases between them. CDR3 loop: CASSELGANVLTF. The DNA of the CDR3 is TGTGCCAGCAGCGAACTTGGGGCCAACGTCCTGACTTTC.

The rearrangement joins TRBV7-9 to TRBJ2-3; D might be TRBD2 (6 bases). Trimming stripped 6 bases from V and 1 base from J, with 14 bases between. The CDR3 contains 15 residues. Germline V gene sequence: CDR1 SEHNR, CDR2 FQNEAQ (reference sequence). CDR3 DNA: TGTGCCAGCAGTTACCGGGACTCCGGCACAGATACGCAGTATTTT. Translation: CASSYRDSGTDTQYF.

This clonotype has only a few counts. The CDR3 DNA follows: TGTGCCAGCAGCAACCGGGACAGCTTCCTTCTCTCCTACAATGAGCAGTTCTTC. Its translation: CASSNRDSFLLSYNEQFF. V and J are TRBV14 and TRBJ2-1; 7 bases fit TRBD1. CDR1 and CDR2 (germline): SGHDN, FVKESK. J lost 0 bases, V lost 5 bases, and 13 bases had no gene match. The CDR3 length is 18 residues.